A single TCR beta chain is shown here with its context. J was trimmed by 5 bases and V by 1 base; bases with no gene match: 5. Looked up from germline, CDR1 is MGHRA and CDR2 is YSYEKL. The CDR3 loop spans 16 amino acids. The entry originates in a study of radiation and T cells in renal cell carcinoma. Study in general: Nephrectomy followed 15 Gy stereotactic body radiation by 4 weeks.

The assay was immunoSEQ multiplex PCR, and TCRdb's table has in-frame clones only and misses some. This table holds approximately 90,000 clones, approximately 86% found once. Regarding time point: baseline pretreatment blood. Treatment noted: 15 Gy SBRT to primary tumor, nephrectomy 4 weeks later. Serial blood draws occurred at baseline and 2 and 4 weeks post-SBRT. This renal cell carcinoma was of the clear cell type. The chain couples TRBV4-1 to TRBJ1-4; TRBD1 agrees at 9 bases. The receptor comes from a man between 50 and 59 years old with renal cell carcinoma. The sequences come from blood, collected from a patient whose treatment included radiotherapy and nephrectomy. Here the CDR3 DNA reads TGCGCCAGCAGCCAAGGGTCAGGGACAGGGAATGAAAAACTGTTTTTT. Encoded protein: CASSQGSGTGNEKLFF.